Below are 21 T cell receptor beta chains sequenced from a single sample in a study of shared clonotypes between healthy human individuals. Method: immunoSEQ multiplex PCR; TCRdb's copy keeps in-frame clones and lacks some. The sample shows some 1,400,000 clones, over 95% of them seen only once. Sequenced sample: naive CD4+ T cells sorted from blood. Subset meaning: CD45RA+ positively selected. These receptor sequences come from a man between 25 and 39 years old in good health.

The chain is built from TRBV12-5 and TRBJ1-2; no reliable D call. The V gene's germline CDR1 is LGHNT and CDR2 FRNRAP. This CDR3 comprises 13 residues. V dropped 5 bases and J dropped 0 bases, with 7 bases sitting between them. CDR3 sequence (DNA): TGTGCTAGTGGTGCAGGTTCTAACTATGGCTACACCTTC. It yields the protein CASGAGSNYGYTF.

The rearrangement uses TRBV7-3 and TRBJ1-2; D gene uncertain. The germline gives CDR1 SGHTA, CDR2 FQGTGA. The V end was cut by 3 bases, the J end by 1 base, with 9 bases between. This CDR3 has 14 residues. The CDR3 spells CASSLDGYNYGYTF. The CDR3, as DNA: TGTGCCAGCAGCTTGGACGGATATAACTATGGCTACACCTTC.

The V and J genes are TRBV27 and TRBJ2-1; possibly TRBD1 for D (5 bases). V lost 6 bases to trimming and J lost 4 bases, with 10 bases between them. This CDR3 has 13 residues. Germline CDR1 MNHEY, CDR2 SMNVEV (reference sequence). The CDR3, as DNA: TGTGCCAGCAGCCTCAGGGCTTACAATGAGCAGTTCTTC. This codes for CASSLRAYNEQFF.

The gene calls are TRBV30 and TRBJ2-5, with D perhaps matching TRBD1 (6 bases). The CDR3 length is 15 residues. Germline CDR1 reads GTSNPN; CDR2 reads SVGIG (reference sequence). The V gene lost 1 base and the J gene lost 7 bases, with 19 bases spanning the gap. In nucleotides, the CDR3 is TGTGCCTGGAGTGAACAGGGAATCCCCCTGGGGACCCAGTACTTC. It encodes CAWSEQGIPLGTQYF.

The chain links TRBV29-1 to TRBJ2-7, with 8 bases matching TRBD2. The CDR3 totals 14 residues. CDR1 SQVTM and CDR2 ANQGSEA come from the germline V gene. The J segment lost 3 bases and the V segment lost 4 bases, leaving 8 bases of the junction unmatched. CDR3 coding DNA: TGCAGCGTTGGGGAGCGGGAGACAAACTACGAGCAGTACTTC. Its protein product is CSVGERETNYEQYF.

The V call is TRBV5-4, the J call TRBJ2-1; 9 nucleotides match TRBD1. The CDR3 loop spans 15 amino acids. V was clipped by 4 bases and J by 7 bases; unmatched bases: 9. CDR1 and CDR2 (germline): SGHNT, YYREEE (reference sequence). In DNA form, the CDR3 reads TGTGCCAGCAGCAACCGACAGGGGGATGTGAATGAGCAGTTCTTC. Amino acids: CASSNRQGDVNEQFF. The full variable domain, in which reference TRBV5-4 and TRBJ2-1 provide the parts outside the CDR3, is ETGVTQSPTHLIKTRGQQVTLRCSSQSGHNTVSWYQQALGQGPQFIFQYYREEENGRGNFPPRFSGLQFPNYSSELNVNALELDDSALYLCASSNRQGDVNEQFFGPGTRLTVL.

About this clone itself: The sample carries other DNA sequences with the same CDR3. The chain employs TRBV6-5 and TRBJ2-7, with D unclear. This CDR3 is built from 13 residues. The ends were cut back, 2 bases at V and 2 bases at J, with 7 bases in the middle. Germline V gene sequence: CDR1 MNHEY, CDR2 SVGAGI. The CDR3 DNA is TGTGCCAGCAGTTACCCCGACACCTACGAGCAGTACTTC. It encodes CASSYPDTYEQYF.

The chain couples TRBV28 to TRBJ1-4; 7 nucleotides align to TRBD1. Unmatched junction bases numbered 8, after V lost 5 bases and J lost 5 bases. This CDR3 has 15 residues. Per germline, CDR1 MDHEN and CDR2 SYDVKM. The CDR3 nucleotides are TGTGCCAGCAGTCTTACGACAGGGCCGAATGAAAAACTGTTTTTT. This translates into CASSLTTGPNEKLFF.

The genes are TRBV4-2 and TRBJ2-1, with 7 nucleotides matching TRBD2. The CDR3 covers 15 residues. Germline CDR1 and CDR2: LGHNA and YNFKEQ. V shed 2 bases, J shed 2 bases, and the junction held 3 bases outside the gene matches. This CDR3 is CASSQKRDPYNEQFF. The CDR3 nucleotides read TGTGCCAGCAGCCAAAAGCGGGACCCCTACAATGAGCAGTTCTTC.

CDR3 loop: CASSQVGAHEGSGSYEQYF. CDR3 nucleotide sequence: TGCGCCAGCAGCCAAGTTGGGGCCCATGAGGGAAGCGGCTCCTACGAGCAGTACTTC. This rearrangement joins TRBV4-1 to TRBJ2-7; D possibly matches TRBD1 or TRBD2 (5 bases each). Between the trimmed V and J ends, which lost 1 base and 0 bases, there was a span of 22 bases. CDR3 length: 19 amino acids. Germline loops: CDR1 MGHRA, CDR2 YSYEKL.

The CDR3 region is CASSMGSTVLRNNEQFF. As DNA, the CDR3 is TGTGCCAGTAGTATGGGTTCGACCGTTTTGAGGAACAATGAGCAGTTCTTC. The chain employs TRBV19 and TRBJ2-1; D not resolved. CDR1 and CDR2 (germline): LNHDA, SQIVND (reference sequence). The CDR3 loop spans 17 amino acids. The V gene lost 3 bases and the J gene lost 5 bases, with 20 bases spanning the gap.

The chain joins TRBV29-1 to TRBJ2-1; the D is unclear. The ends were cut back, 4 bases at V and 5 bases at J, with 15 bases in the middle. Germline V gene lookup returns CDR1 SQVTM and CDR2 ANQGSEA. The CDR3 contains 14 residues. The CDR3 loop reads CSVGVGQIHNEQFF. The CDR3 DNA reads as TGCAGCGTTGGGGTGGGCCAGATCCACAATGAGCAGTTCTTC.

V is TRBV7-2 and J is TRBJ2-1, with D possibly TRBD2 on 5 matching bases. This CDR3 is built from 18 residues. With 1 base removed from V and 0 bases from J, the gap between germline ends came to 16 bases. Germline CDR1 and CDR2: SGHTA and FQGNSA. CDR3 residues: CASSLERPSPSSYNEQFF. CDR3 DNA: TGTGCCAGCAGCTTAGAACGGCCTAGCCCAAGCTCCTACAATGAGCAGTTCTTC.

The rearrangement joins TRBV7-6 to TRBJ2-1; D call uncertain. Germline-derived CDR1 and CDR2 are SGHVS and FNYEAQ. There are 10 residues in the CDR3. V was shortened by 2 bases and J by 13 bases, with 6 bases between the two germline ends. The CDR3 protein is CASSLLVQFF. The CDR3 nucleotides are TGTGCCAGCAGCTTACTCGTTCAGTTCTTC.

This chain links TRBV5-1 with TRBJ2-7; 9 bases are a match to TRBD1. The V segment lost 5 bases and the J segment 1 base; nucleotides outside the gene matches: 7. Germline CDR1 reads SGHRS; CDR2 reads YFSETQ. The CDR3 totals 15 residues. For the CDR3, the DNA is TGCGCCAGCAGGGAACAGGGGGCTAGATCCTACGAGCAGTACTTC. Its translation is CASREQGARSYEQYF.

The chain joins TRBV5-4 to TRBJ2-5; perhaps TRBD1 as D (6 bases). V was trimmed by 0 bases and J by 13 bases, leaving 16 bases between them. The CDR3 spans 13 residues. Germline lookup yields CDR1 SGHNT and CDR2 YYREEE (reference sequence). The CDR3 region has the DNA TGTGCCAGCAGCTTGGCCAGGGGTGAGCGCGGGTACTTC. Its protein is CASSLARGERGYF. The full variable domain, in which reference TRBV5-4 and TRBJ2-5 provide the parts outside the CDR3, is ETGVTQSPTHLIKTRGQQVTLRCSSQSGHNTVSWYQQALGQGPQFIFQYYREEENGRGNFPPRFSGLQFPNYSSELNVNALELDDSALYLCASSLARGERGYFGPGTRLLVL.

This sequence joins TRBV25-1 and TRBJ1-1; weak D call: TRBD1 (6 bases). The V gene's germline CDR1 is MGHDK and CDR2 SYGVNS. Trimming pared 2 bases from V and 4 bases from J, leaving 8 bases between. The CDR3 covers 13 residues. In DNA, the CDR3 is TGTGCCAGCAGTGAAGCAGGGGCCACTGAAGCTTTCTTT. This gives the protein CASSEAGATEAFF. The complete variable domain, with remaining parts taken from reference TRBV25-1 and TRBJ1-1, reads EADIYQTPRYLVIGTGKKITLECSQTMGHDKMYWYQQDPGMELHLIHYSYGVNSTEKGDLSSESTVSRIRTEHFPLTLESARPSHTSQYLCASSEAGATEAFFGQGTRLTVV.

V gene TRBV15 combines with J gene TRBJ2-5; 7 nucleotides match TRBD2. This CDR3 spans 15 amino acids. Germline V gives CDR1 LNHNV, CDR2 YYDKDF (reference sequence). J lost 5 bases, V lost 0 bases, and 6 bases had no gene match. The CDR3 loop reads CATSRDYQAGETQYF. CDR3 sequence (DNA): TGTGCCACCAGCAGAGATTACCAAGCGGGGGAGACCCAGTACTTC.

Concerning this clone itself: This sample includes further DNA sequences coding for the same CDR3. This chain uses TRBV28 with TRBJ2-7; D is unclear. This CDR3 comprises 12 residues. With 6 bases removed from V and 0 bases from J, the gap between germline ends came to 6 bases. Germline lookup yields CDR1 MDHEN and CDR2 SYDVKM. CDR3 DNA: TGTGCCAGCAGCTTCAGCTCCTACGAGCAGTACTTC. It specifies CASSFSSYEQYF.

Points on this clone: The junction and the germline gene differ at one end; a read error may be behind it. The chain joins TRBV6-1 to TRBJ1-1; D unresolved. The V gene's germline CDR1 is MNHNS and CDR2 SASEGT. This CDR3 comprises 10 residues. CDR3 loop: CASSEGRAFF. The CDR3 DNA is TGTGCCAGCAGCGAAGGACGAGCTTTCTTT.

Points on this clone: This sample also contains other DNA sequences that code for the same CDR3. The chain uses TRBV6-5 and TRBJ2-5, with no clear D. The germline V gene has CDR1 MNHEY and CDR2 SVGAGI. Trimming stripped 0 bases from V and 2 bases from J, with 4 bases between. The CDR3 spans 13 residues. The CDR3 here is CASSYSGQETQYF. The DNA for the CDR3 is TGTGCCAGCAGTTACTCGGGGCAAGAGACCCAGTACTTC.